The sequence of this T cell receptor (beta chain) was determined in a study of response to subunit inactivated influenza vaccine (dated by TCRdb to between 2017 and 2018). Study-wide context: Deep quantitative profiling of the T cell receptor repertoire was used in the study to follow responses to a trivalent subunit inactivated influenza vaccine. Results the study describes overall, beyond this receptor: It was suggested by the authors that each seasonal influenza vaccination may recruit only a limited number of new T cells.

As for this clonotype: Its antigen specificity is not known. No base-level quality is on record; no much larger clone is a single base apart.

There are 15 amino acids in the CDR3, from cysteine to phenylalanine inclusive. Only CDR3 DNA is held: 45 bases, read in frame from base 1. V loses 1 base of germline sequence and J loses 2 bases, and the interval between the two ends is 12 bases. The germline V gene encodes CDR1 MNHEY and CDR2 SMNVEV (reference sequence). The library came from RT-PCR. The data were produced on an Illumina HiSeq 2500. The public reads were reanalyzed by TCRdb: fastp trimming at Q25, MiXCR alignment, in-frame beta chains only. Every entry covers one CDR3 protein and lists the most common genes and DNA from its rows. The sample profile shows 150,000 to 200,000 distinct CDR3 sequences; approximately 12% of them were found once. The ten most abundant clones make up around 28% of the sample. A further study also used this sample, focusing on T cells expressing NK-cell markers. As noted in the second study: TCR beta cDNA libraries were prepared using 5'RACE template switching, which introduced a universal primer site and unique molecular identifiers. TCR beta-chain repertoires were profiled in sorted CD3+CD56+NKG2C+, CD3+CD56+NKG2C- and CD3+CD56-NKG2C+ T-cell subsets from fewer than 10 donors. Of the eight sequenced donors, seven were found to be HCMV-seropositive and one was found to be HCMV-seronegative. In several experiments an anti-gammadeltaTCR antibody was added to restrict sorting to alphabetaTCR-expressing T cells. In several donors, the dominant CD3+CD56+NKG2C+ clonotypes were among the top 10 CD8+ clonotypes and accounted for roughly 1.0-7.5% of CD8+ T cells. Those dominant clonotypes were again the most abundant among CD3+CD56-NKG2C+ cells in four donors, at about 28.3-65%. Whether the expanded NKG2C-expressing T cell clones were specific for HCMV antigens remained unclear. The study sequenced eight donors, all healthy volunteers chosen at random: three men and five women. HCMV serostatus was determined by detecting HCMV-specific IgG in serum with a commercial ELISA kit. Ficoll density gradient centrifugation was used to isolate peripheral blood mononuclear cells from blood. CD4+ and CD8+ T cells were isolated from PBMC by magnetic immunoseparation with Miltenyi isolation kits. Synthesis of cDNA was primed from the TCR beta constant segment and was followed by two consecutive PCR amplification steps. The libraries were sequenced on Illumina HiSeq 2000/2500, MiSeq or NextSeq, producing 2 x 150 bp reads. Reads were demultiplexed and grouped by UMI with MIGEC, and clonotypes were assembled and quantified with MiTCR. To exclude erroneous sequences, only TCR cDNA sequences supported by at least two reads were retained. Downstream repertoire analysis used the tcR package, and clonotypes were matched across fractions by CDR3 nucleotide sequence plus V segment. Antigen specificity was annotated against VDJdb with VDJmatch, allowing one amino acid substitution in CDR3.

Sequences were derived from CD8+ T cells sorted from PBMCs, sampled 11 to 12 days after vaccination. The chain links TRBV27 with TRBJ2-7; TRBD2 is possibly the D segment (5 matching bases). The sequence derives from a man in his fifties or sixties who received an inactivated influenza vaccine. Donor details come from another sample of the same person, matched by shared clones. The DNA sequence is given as TGTGCCAGCAGTTTATTCCCTAGCTCAACCTACGAGCAGTACTTC. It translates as CASSLFPSSTYEQYF.